This T cell receptor beta chain was retrieved from a study of Graves' ophthalmopathy and Graves' hyperthyroidism. Overall study findings and caveats: Distinction of ophthalmopathy from stable hyperthyroidism by a 13-signature model reached approximately 88% sensitivity and about 80% specificity.

The CDR3 extends over 14 amino acids. After removal of 8 bases from V and 3 bases from J, the junction contained 10 bases not matched to a gene. Per the germline V gene, CDR1 is SEHNR and CDR2 is FQNEAQ (reference sequence). This clonotype was picked up a small number of times. Its antigen is not identified. Amplification from RNA transcripts yielded the TCR beta CDR3 regions. First-round RT-PCR relied on HTBI primers, and a second-round multiplex PCR came next. MiXCR was run by TCRdb on the multiplex PCR reads, yielding one entry per CDR3 protein. The data contain about 550,000 distinct CDR3 sequences, about two fifths of them singletons.

This receptor was identified in an adult man with Graves' hyperthyroidism. The material sequenced was peripheral blood or thyroid tissue (not recorded which). The chain recombines TRBV7-9 with TRBJ2-7, with 7 bases matching TRBD1. The CDR3 nucleotides are TGTGCCAGCTCACCTCGCCAGGGGGTCTACGAGCAGTACTTC. Translating gives CASSPRQGVYEQYF. The whole variable domain, remainder taken from reference TRBV7-9 and TRBJ2-7, is DTGVSQNPRHKITKRGQNVTFRCDPISEHNRLYWYRQTLGQGPEFLTYFQNEAQLEKSRLLSDRFSAERPKGSFSTLEIQRTEQGDSAMYLCASSPRQGVYEQYFGPGTRLTVT.